Sequencing of this TCR beta chain was carried out in a study of blood T cell repertoires in COVID-19. Looking at the study overall: Whether acute or convalescent, the COVID-19 samples came from the United States, Italy and Spain. The cDNA or gDNA used as material had been derived from T cells, B-cell-depleted T cells, or PBMCs.

The authors' processing: How many nucleated cells were present was estimated from reference gene primer amplification. Some clones are missing from TCRdb's copy, which holds only in-frame ones; the method was immunoSEQ multiplex PCR. V, J and clone size are those of that table, while D and trimming were read from the DNA. The sample lists around 31,000 clones, 85% to 90% seen once, with about 16% in the top ten. In its sample, this clone was seen a few times. Sequencing was performed on peripheral blood. This TCR derives from an elderly man with acute or convalescent COVID-19.

The CDR3 DNA follows: TGTGCCATCAGCCAACGGGGGGGAACATACAATGAGCAGTTCTTC. Its translation: CAISQRGGTYNEQFF. The chain joins TRBV10-3 to TRBJ2-1; the match to TRBD2 covers 8 bases. Germline CDR1 and CDR2: ENHRY and SYGVKD. The V segment lost 6 bases and the J segment 4 bases; nucleotides outside the gene matches: 8. The CDR3 consists of 15 residues.